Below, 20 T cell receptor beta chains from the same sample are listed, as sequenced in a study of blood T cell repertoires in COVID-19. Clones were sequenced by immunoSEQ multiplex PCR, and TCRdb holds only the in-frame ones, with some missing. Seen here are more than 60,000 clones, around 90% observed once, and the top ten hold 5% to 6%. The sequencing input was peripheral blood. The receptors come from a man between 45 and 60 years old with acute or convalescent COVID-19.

The CDR3 is CATQDSQNTEAFF. CDR3 sequence (DNA): TGCGCCACCCAGGACAGCCAGAACACTGAAGCTTTCTTT. V is TRBV5-1 and J is TRBJ1-1; tentatively, D is TRBD1 (6 bases). CDR3 length equals 13 residues. V was pared by 9 bases and J by 1 base, with 13 bases between. CDR1 SGHRS and CDR2 YFSETQ come from the germline V gene.

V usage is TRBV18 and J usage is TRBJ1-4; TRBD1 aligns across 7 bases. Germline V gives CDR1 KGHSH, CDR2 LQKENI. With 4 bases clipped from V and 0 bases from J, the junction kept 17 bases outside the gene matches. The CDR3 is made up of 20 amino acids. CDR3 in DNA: TGTGCCAGCTCACTAAATTATAAGGGGGCCGGCACCTCAACTAATGAAAAACTGTTTTTT. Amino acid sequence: CASSLNYKGAGTSTNEKLFF.

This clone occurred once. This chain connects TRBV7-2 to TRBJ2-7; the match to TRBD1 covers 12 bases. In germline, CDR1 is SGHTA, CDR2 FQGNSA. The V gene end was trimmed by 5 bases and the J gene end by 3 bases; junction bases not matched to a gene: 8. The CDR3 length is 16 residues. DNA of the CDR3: TGTGCCAGCAGCCGTACCGGGACAGGGGGCTACTACGAGCAGTACTTC. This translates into CASSRTGTGGYYEQYF.

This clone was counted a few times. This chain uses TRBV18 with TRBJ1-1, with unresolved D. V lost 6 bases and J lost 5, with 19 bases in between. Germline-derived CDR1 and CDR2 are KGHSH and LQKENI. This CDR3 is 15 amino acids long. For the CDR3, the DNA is TGTGCCAGCTCCCGCGGCCAGTCGGGAAGTACTGAAGCTTTCTTT. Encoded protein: CASSRGQSGSTEAFF.

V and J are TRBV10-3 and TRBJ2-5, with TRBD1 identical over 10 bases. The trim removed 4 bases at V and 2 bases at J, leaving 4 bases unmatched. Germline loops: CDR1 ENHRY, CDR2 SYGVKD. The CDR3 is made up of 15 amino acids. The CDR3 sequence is CAISGDRGGQETQYF. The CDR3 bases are TGTGCCATCAGTGGGGACAGGGGCGGACAAGAGACCCAGTACTTC.

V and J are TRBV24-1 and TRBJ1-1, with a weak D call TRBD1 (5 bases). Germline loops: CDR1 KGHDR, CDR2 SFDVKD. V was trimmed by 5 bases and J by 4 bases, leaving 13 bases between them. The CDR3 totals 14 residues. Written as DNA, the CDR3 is TGTGCCACCAGTGGGCCAGGGATGGTCACTGAAGCTTTCTTT. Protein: CATSGPGMVTEAFF.

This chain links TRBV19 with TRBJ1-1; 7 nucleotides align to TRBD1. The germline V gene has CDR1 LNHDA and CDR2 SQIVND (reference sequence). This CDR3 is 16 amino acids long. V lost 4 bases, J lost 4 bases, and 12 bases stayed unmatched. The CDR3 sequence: CASSKLTGALGTEAFF. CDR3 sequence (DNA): TGTGCCAGTAGTAAGCTCACAGGGGCCCTGGGCACTGAAGCTTTCTTT.

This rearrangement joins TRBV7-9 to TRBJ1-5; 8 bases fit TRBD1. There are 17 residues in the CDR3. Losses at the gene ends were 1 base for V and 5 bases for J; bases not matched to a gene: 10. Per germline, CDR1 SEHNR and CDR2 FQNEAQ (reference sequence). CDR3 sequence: CASSLGQGAHRHQPQHF. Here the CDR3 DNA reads TGTGCCAGCAGCTTAGGGCAGGGGGCGCATCGACATCAGCCCCAGCATTTT.

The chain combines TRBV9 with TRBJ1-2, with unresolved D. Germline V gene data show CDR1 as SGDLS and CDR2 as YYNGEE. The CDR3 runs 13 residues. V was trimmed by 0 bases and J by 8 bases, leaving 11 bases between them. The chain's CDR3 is CASSVVRGRGYTF. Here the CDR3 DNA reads TGTGCCAGCAGCGTAGTTCGGGGTCGGGGCTACACCTTC.

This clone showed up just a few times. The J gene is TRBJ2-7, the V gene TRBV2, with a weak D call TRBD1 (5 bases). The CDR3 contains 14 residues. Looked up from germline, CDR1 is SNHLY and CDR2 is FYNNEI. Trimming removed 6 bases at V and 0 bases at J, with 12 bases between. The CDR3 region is CASSMMGPSYEQYF. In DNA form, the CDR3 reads TGTGCCAGCAGCATGATGGGGCCCTCCTACGAGCAGTACTTC.

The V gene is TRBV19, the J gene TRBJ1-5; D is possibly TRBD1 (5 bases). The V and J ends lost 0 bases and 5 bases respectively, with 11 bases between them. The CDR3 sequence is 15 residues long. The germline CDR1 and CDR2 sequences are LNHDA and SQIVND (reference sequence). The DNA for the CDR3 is TGTGCCAGTAGTATAGACGGGGGTAGGGATCAGCCCCAGCATTTT. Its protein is CASSIDGGRDQPQHF.

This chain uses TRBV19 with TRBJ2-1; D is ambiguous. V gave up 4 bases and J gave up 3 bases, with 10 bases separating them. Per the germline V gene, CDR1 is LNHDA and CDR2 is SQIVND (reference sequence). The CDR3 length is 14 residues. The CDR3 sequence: CASSRSTGYNEQFF. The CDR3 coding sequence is TGTGCCAGTAGTAGGTCGACTGGCTACAATGAGCAGTTCTTC.

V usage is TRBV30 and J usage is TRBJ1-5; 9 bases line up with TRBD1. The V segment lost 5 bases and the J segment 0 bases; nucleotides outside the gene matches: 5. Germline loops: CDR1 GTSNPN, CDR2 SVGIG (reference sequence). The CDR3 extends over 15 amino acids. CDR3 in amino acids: CAWGGQGYSNQPQHF. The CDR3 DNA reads TGTGCCTGGGGGGGACAGGGATATAGCAATCAGCCCCAGCATTTT. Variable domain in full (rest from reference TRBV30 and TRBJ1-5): SQTIHQWPATLVQPVGSPLSLECTVEGTSNPNLYWYRQAAGRGLQLLFYSVGIGQISSEVPQNLSASRPQDRQFILSSKKLLLSDSGFYLCAWGGQGYSNQPQHFGDGTRLSIL.

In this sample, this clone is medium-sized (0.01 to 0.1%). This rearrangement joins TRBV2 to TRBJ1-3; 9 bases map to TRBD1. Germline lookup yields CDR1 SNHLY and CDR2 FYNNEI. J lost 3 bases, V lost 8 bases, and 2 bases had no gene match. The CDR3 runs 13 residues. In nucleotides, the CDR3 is TGTGCCAGCCGGGACAGGGTTGGAAACACCATATATTTT. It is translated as CASRDRVGNTIYF.

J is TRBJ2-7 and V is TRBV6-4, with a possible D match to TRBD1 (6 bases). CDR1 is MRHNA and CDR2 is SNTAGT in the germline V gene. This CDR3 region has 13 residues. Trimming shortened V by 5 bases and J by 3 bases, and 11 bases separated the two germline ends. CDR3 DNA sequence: TGTGCCAGCAGTAACTTGGACAGCTACGAGCAGTACTTC. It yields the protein CASSNLDSYEQYF.

The CDR3 DNA follows: TGTGCCAGCACCTCCCCGACAGGGGGGGCTTTCTTT. Amino acid sequence: CASTSPTGGAFF. The chain uses TRBV28 and TRBJ1-1; 9 nucleotides agree with TRBD1. V gave up 7 bases and J gave up 11 bases; unmatched junction bases: 8. CDR1 is MDHEN and CDR2 is SYDVKM in the germline V gene. The CDR3 is 12 amino acids. The full variable domain, rest sourced from reference TRBV28 and TRBJ1-1, is DVKVTQSSRYLVKRTGEKVFLECVQDMDHENMFWYRQDPGLGLRLIYFSYDVKMKEKGDIPEGYSVSREKKERFSLILESASTNQTSMYLCASTSPTGGAFFGQGTRLTVV.

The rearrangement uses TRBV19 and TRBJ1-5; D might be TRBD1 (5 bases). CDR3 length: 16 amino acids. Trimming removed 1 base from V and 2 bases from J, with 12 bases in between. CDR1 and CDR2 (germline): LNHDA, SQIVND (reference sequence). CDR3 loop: CASSIAGTSGNQPQHF. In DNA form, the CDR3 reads TGTGCCAGTAGTATAGCTGGGACTTCAGGCAATCAGCCCCAGCATTTT.

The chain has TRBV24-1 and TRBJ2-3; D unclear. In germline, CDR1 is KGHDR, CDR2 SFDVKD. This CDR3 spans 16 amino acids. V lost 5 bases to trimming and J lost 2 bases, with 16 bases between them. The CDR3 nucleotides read TGTGCCACCAGTGCGGCCACGAGAGGAAACACAGATACGCAGTATTTT. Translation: CATSAATRGNTDTQYF.

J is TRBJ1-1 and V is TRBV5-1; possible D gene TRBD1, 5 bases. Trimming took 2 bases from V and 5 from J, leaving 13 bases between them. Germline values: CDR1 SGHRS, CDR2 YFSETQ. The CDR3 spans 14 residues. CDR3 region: CASSFNDPGTEAFF. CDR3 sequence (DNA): TGCGCCAGCAGCTTTAACGACCCAGGGACTGAAGCTTTCTTT.

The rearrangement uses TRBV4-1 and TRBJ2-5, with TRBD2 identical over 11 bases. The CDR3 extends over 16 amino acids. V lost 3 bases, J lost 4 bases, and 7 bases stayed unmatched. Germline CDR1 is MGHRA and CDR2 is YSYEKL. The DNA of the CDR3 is TGCGCCAGCAGCCACCCCAATGGACTAGCGGGAGAGACCCAGTACTTC. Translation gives CASSHPNGLAGETQYF.